These T cell receptor beta chains were read from a single sample in a study of cytomegalovirus exposure and HLA in healthy donors. Sequencing used immunoSEQ multiplex PCR; TCRdb keeps in-frame clones, though not all of them. This sample has 150,000 to 200,000 clones; around four fifths occur once, and the top ten carry around 4.9%. The sequencing sample was made of PBMCs. The source is a girl under 18 in good health and CMV-seropositive. Each CDR3 is given with its conserved first and last residue.

V | CDR3
TRBV5-1 | CASSGNRDSGGGKLFF
TRBV18 | CASSLGLAGGKDQETQYF
TRBV9 | CASSAGAGANVLTF
TRBV7-9 | CASSSGQTNYGYTF
TRBV6-4 | CASSDLQEGCTF
TRBV7-2 | CASSLGGLPRLQPQHF
TRBV5-1 | CASSPRQGLYFLNTEAFF
TRBV10-2 | CASSQGASYGYTF
TRBV4-2 | CASSQDLERGGGEQYF
TRBV19 | CASRTEGQDNSPLHF
TRBV6-1 | CASSEVGRVSHYGYTF
TRBV18 | CASSPQLGETYF
TRBV27 | CASSHGTGGIGYGYTF